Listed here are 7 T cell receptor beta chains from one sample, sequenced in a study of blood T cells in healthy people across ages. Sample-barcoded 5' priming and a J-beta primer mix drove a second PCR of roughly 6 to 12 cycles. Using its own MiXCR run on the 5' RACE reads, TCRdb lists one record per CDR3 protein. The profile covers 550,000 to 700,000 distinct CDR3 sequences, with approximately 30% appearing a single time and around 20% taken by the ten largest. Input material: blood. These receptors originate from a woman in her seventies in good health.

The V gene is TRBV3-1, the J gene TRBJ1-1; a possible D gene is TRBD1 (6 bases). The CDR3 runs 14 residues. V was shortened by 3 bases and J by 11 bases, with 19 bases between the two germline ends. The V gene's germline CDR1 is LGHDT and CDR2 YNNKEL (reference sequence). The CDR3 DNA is TGTGCCAGCAGCCAGAACCTGGACAGCCTCGGGGCTTTCTTT. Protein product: CASSQNLDSLGAFF.

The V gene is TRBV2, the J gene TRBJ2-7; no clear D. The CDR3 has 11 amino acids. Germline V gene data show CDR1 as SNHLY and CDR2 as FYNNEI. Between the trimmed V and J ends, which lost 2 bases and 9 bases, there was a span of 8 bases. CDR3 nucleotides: TGTGCCAGCAGTGAACCTGGGTGGCAGTACTTC. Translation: CASSEPGWQYF.

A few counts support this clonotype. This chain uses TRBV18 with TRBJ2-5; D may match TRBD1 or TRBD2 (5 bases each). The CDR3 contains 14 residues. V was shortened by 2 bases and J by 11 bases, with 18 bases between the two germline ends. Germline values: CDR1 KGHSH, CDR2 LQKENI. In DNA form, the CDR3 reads TGTGCCAGCTCACCATCTCGACAGTCCTGGGAGCAGTACTTC. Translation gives CASSPSRQSWEQYF.

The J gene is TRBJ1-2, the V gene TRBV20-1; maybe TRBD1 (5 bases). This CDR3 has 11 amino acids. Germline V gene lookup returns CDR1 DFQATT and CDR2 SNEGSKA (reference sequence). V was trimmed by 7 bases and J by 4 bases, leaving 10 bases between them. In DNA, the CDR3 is TGCAGTGGCGGGGGGAGCTATGGCTACACCTTC. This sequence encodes CSGGGSYGYTF.

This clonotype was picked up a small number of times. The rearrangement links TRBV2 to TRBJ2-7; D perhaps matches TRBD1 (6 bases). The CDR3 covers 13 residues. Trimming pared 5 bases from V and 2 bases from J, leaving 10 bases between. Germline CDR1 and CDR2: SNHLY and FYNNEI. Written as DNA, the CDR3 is TGTGCCAGCAGTAAGACAGGAGCCTACGAGCAGTACTTC. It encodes CASSKTGAYEQYF.

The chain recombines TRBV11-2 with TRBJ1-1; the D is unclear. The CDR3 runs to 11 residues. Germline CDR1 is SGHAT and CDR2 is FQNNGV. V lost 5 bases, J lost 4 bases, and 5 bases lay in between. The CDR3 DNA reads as TGTGCCAGCAGCCCAAGCACTGAAGCTTTCTTT. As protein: CASSPSTEAFF.

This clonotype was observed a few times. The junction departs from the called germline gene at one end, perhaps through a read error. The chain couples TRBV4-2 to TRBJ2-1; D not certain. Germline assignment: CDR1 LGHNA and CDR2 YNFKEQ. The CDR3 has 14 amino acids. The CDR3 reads CASSHHGSDNEQLF. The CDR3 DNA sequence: TGTGCCAGCAGCCACCACGGTTCGGATAATGAGCAGCTCTTC.